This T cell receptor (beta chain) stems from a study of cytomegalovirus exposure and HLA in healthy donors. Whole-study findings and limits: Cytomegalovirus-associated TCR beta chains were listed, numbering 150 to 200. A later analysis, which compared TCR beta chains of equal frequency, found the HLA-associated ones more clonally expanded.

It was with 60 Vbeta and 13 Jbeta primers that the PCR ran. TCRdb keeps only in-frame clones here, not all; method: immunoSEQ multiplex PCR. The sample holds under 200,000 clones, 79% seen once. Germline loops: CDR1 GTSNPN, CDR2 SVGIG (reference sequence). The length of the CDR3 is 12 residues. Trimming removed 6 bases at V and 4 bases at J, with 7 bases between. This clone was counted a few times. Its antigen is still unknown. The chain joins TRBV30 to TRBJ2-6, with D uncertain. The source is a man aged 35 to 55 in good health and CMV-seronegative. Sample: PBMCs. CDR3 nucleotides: TGTGCCTGCCCTGTAGGGGCCAACGTCCTGACTTTC. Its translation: CACPVGANVLTF.